The 21 T cell receptor beta chains reported below all come from one sample, sequenced in a study of T cells in localized non-small cell lung cancer. Sequenced by immunoSEQ multiplex PCR; TCRdb stores in-frame clones only, minus some. The table includes 25,000 to 35,000 clones, roughly 90% detected once. The sample here was peripheral blood, taken before any cancer treatment. These receptors came from a female donor of 60 years or more with stage I lung adenocarcinoma.

The rearrangement uses TRBV4-3 and TRBJ2-7; maybe TRBD1 (5 bases). V was clipped by 1 base and J by 6 bases, with 16 bases between them. CDR1 and CDR2 (germline): LGHNA, YSLEER. The CDR3 sequence is 15 residues long. This chain's CDR3 is CASSQVHRQSLEQYF. In DNA form, the CDR3 reads TGCGCCAGCAGCCAAGTTCACAGACAGAGCCTCGAGCAGTACTTC.

The chain couples TRBV9 to TRBJ1-2; 7 bases are a match to TRBD1. The CDR3 covers 14 residues. Trimming took 4 bases from V and 8 from J; bases not matched to a gene: 11. From germline, CDR1 is SGDLS and CDR2 YYNGEE. CDR3 DNA sequence: TGTGCCAGCAGCACCCGACAGGGCTTGTACGGCTACACCTTC. Translating gives CASSTRQGLYGYTF.

This chain's CDR3 is CASSIAGATGELFF. CDR3 nucleotides: TGTGCCAGTTCCATAGCGGGGGCCACCGGGGAGCTGTTTTTT. The rearrangement joins TRBV27 to TRBJ2-2; 9 bases fit TRBD2. The CDR3 sequence is 14 residues long. Trimming took 9 bases from V and 4 from J; bases not matched to a gene: 6. CDR1 is MNHEY, CDR2 SMNVEV, per germline (reference sequence).

This chain links TRBV10-2 with TRBJ2-5; 8 bases agree with TRBD1. The CDR3 contains 14 residues. J was trimmed by 3 bases and V by 3 bases; bases with no gene match: 3. In germline, CDR1 is WSHSY, CDR2 SAAADI. The CDR3 sequence: CASSELTGEETQYF. Written as DNA, the CDR3 is TGCGCCAGCAGTGAATTGACAGGGGAAGAGACCCAGTACTTC.

The chain links TRBV6-6 to TRBJ1-5; 7 nucleotides agree with TRBD1. The V gene end was trimmed by 2 bases and the J gene end by 0 bases; junction bases not matched to a gene: 4. The CDR3 is 16 amino acids. Per germline, CDR1 MNHNY and CDR2 SVGAGI (reference sequence). The CDR3 is CASSYGRGSSNQPQHF. The DNA for the CDR3 is TGTGCCAGCAGTTACGGCAGGGGGTCTAGCAATCAGCCCCAGCATTTT.

The CDR3 loop is CASRPTESSYNEQFF. DNA of the CDR3: TGTGCCAGCAGACCCACTGAAAGCTCCTACAATGAGCAGTTCTTC. V is TRBV28 and J is TRBJ2-1; no definite D call. Germline V gene sequence: CDR1 MDHEN, CDR2 SYDVKM. Deletions cut 6 bases from V and 0 bases from J, with 12 bases between. This CDR3 has 15 amino acids.

The count of this clone is one. The chain has TRBV19 and TRBJ1-5; D is possibly TRBD1 (5 bases). The CDR3 is 18 residues long. Trimming pared 1 base from V and 2 bases from J, leaving 18 bases between. The germline V gene encodes CDR1 LNHDA and CDR2 SQIVND (reference sequence). CDR3 DNA sequence: TGTGCCAGTAGTATAGGGGGACGGGGAGGGTATCGCAATCAGCCCCAGCATTTT. Its protein is CASSIGGRGGYRNQPQHF.

This chain connects TRBV5-4 to TRBJ2-5; D gene uncertain. Trimming shortened V by 0 bases and J by 3 bases, and 9 bases separated the two germline ends. The CDR3 is made up of 14 amino acids. Per germline, CDR1 SGHNT and CDR2 YYREEE (reference sequence). CDR3 sequence: CASSLGRFKETQYF. DNA for the CDR3: TGTGCCAGCAGCTTGGGGAGATTCAAAGAGACCCAGTACTTC.

The CDR3 DNA sequence: TGTGCCAGCAGCTTAGAGCGACTTGGAAACACCATATATTTT. Translated: CASSLERLGNTIYF. The chain recombines TRBV7-6 with TRBJ1-3, with no clear D. Germline-derived CDR1 and CDR2 are SGHVS and FNYEAQ. The CDR3 sequence is 14 residues long. Trimming removed 1 base from V and 3 bases from J, with 7 bases in between.

The rearrangement joins TRBV15 to TRBJ2-7; D is possibly TRBD1 (6 bases). Looked up from germline, CDR1 is LNHNV and CDR2 is YYDKDF (reference sequence). The CDR3 runs 16 residues. Trimming stripped 0 bases from V and 3 bases from J, with 15 bases between. The CDR3 sequence is CATSRDQGTMIYEQYF. CDR3 coding DNA: TGTGCCACCAGCAGAGATCAGGGGACGATGATCTACGAGCAGTACTTC. The entire variable domain, with the rest obtained from reference TRBV15 and TRBJ2-7, is as follows: DAMVIQNPRYQVTQFGKPVTLSCSQTLNHNVMYWYQQKSSQAPKLLFHYYDKDFNNEADTPDNFQSRRPNTSFCFLDIRSPGLGDTAMYLCATSRDQGTMIYEQYFGPGTRLTVT.

The CDR3 DNA reads TGTGCCAGCAGCTTGAAAGGTACACTCTACGAGCAGTACTTC. Protein sequence: CASSLKGTLYEQYF. J is TRBJ2-7 and V is TRBV5-6, with no clear D. V lost 1 base and J 3 bases, leaving 11 bases between the germline ends. Germline CDR1 is SGHDT and CDR2 is YYEEEE. The CDR3 is 14 amino acids.

The rearrangement links TRBV6-5 to TRBJ1-1; 7 bases align to TRBD1. Per germline, CDR1 MNHEY and CDR2 SVGAGI. V dropped 6 bases and J dropped 1; count of bases not matched to a gene: 2. The CDR3 is 13 amino acids. CDR3 amino acids: CASRWTGNTEAFF. The CDR3 DNA reads TGTGCCAGCAGATGGACAGGGAACACTGAAGCTTTCTTT.

The CDR3 DNA follows: TGTGCCAGCAGCGTAGCGGTTGACACCGGGGAGCTGTTTTTT. This encodes CASSVAVDTGELFF. V and J are TRBV9 and TRBJ2-2; no reliable D call. The V gene lost 0 bases and the J gene lost 3 bases, with 6 bases spanning the gap. CDR3 length: 14 amino acids. CDR1 is SGDLS and CDR2 is YYNGEE in the germline V gene.

The chain combines TRBV7-2 with TRBJ2-5; D is perhaps TRBD2 (7 bases). Germline CDR1 is SGHTA and CDR2 is FQGNSA. The CDR3 is made up of 14 amino acids. Between the trimmed V and J ends, which lost 0 bases and 5 bases, there was a span of 10 bases. CDR3 DNA sequence: TGTGCCAGCAGCTTAGCGGGGGGGCCGGAGACCCAGTACTTC. This gives the protein CASSLAGGPETQYF.

V is TRBV9 and J is TRBJ1-1, with 8 bases aligning to TRBD1. This CDR3 has 12 residues. With 8 bases clipped from V and 4 bases from J, the junction kept 4 bases outside the gene matches. The germline gives CDR1 SGDLS, CDR2 YYNGEE. The DNA of the CDR3 is TGTGCCAGTGGGGGGACAGGCACTGAAGCTTTCTTT. It is translated as CASGGTGTEAFF.

This rearrangement joins TRBV5-6 to TRBJ2-1; 11 nucleotides line up with TRBD1. The CDR3 sequence is 17 residues long. CDR1 and CDR2 from the germline V gene are SGHDT and YYEEEE. V lost 0 bases, J lost 7 bases, and 9 bases stayed unmatched. The CDR3 nucleotides are TGTGCCAGCAGCTTGGTCGCCCCCGGACAGGGGGCTAATGAGCAGTTCTTC. This sequence encodes CASSLVAPGQGANEQFF.

The genes are TRBV6-1 and TRBJ2-2; the D is unclear. CDR1 MNHNS and CDR2 SASEGT come from the germline V gene. The CDR3 runs 14 residues. Trimming pared 4 bases from V and 3 bases from J, leaving 9 bases between. The CDR3 is CASSVNSHTGELFF. The CDR3 coding sequence is TGTGCCAGCAGTGTTAACAGCCACACCGGGGAGCTGTTTTTT.

The chain is built from TRBV25-1 and TRBJ1-2; 10 positions agree with TRBD1. Unmatched junction bases numbered 2, after V lost 2 bases and J lost 5 bases. Per germline, CDR1 MGHDK and CDR2 SYGVNS. The CDR3 runs 14 residues. The CDR3 here is CASSERGQGYGYTF. CDR3 in DNA: TGTGCCAGCAGTGAAAGGGGACAGGGGTATGGCTACACCTTC.

This chain connects TRBV5-4 to TRBJ2-6; 8 bases align to TRBD1. The CDR3 runs 16 residues. CDR1 and CDR2 (germline): SGHNT, YYREEE (reference sequence). V trimming: 5 bases; J trimming: 4 bases; junction bases outside the gene matches: 8. CDR3 sequence reads: CASRRQGAPGANVLTF. In DNA form, the CDR3 reads TGTGCCAGCAGAAGGCAGGGGGCGCCCGGGGCCAACGTCCTGACTTTC.

The chain couples TRBV7-3 to TRBJ1-1; TRBD1 matches 8 bases. The germline gives CDR1 SGHTA, CDR2 FQGTGA. V was clipped by 5 bases and J by 6 bases; unmatched bases: 8. The CDR3 loop spans 14 amino acids. The CDR3 DNA reads as TGTGCCAGCAGCCCCGAGGACAGGGCCCCTGAAGCTTTCTTT. Amino acid sequence: CASSPEDRAPEAFF. Together with reference TRBV7-3 and TRBJ1-1, the CDR3 gives the full variable domain: GAGVSQTPSNKVTEKGKYVELRCDPISGHTALYWYRQSLGQGPEFLIYFQGTGAADDSGLPNDRFFAVRPEGSVSTLKIQRTERGDSAVYLCASSPEDRAPEAFFGQGTRLTVV.

The chain is built from TRBV18 and TRBJ1-1; TRBD1 aligns across 8 bases. The J segment lost 7 bases and the V segment lost 6 bases, leaving 10 bases of the junction unmatched. From germline, CDR1 is KGHSH and CDR2 LQKENI. The length of the CDR3 is 14 residues. The CDR3 protein is CASSTRGQGGEAFF. In DNA, the CDR3 is TGTGCCAGCTCGACCAGAGGACAGGGTGGTGAAGCTTTCTTT.